Below are 23 T cell receptor beta chains sequenced from a single sample in a study of blood T cell repertoires in COVID-19. The protocol was immunoSEQ multiplex PCR, while the TCRdb copy is restricted to in-frame clones and leaves out a portion. The sample includes roughly 130,000 clones, roughly 80% of them seen just once. Sample: peripheral blood. The receptors were sampled from a woman aged 50 to 60 with acute or convalescent COVID-19.

A remark on this clone: Different DNA sequences within this sample yield the same CDR3. This chain joins TRBV30 and TRBJ1-2; TRBD1 matches 8 bases. CDR3 length: 14 residues. Germline V gives CDR1 GTSNPN, CDR2 SVGIG (reference sequence). V lost 0 bases to trimming and J lost 4 bases; unmatched junction nucleotides: 4. CDR3 sequence: CAWSVQGVGYGYTF. CDR3 DNA: TGTGCCTGGAGTGTACAGGGGGTCGGCTATGGCTACACCTTC.

The chain recombines TRBV6-5 with TRBJ2-3; possibly TRBD2 for D (6 bases). Looked up from germline, CDR1 is MNHEY and CDR2 is SVGAGI. CDR3 length: 15 residues. V was shortened by 3 bases and J by 2 bases, with 12 bases between the two germline ends. Written as DNA, the CDR3 is TGTGCCAGCAGTTATCGGGCGGGGCACACAGATACGCAGTATTTT. This gives the protein CASSYRAGHTDTQYF.

This clone was counted only a few times. The chain links TRBV19 to TRBJ1-5; 10 bases match TRBD1. This CDR3 has 19 residues. Germline-derived CDR1 and CDR2 are LNHDA and SQIVND (reference sequence). J was trimmed by 0 bases and V by 1 base; bases with no gene match: 9. CDR3 sequence: CASSIGTGQGPYSNQPQHF. The CDR3 coding sequence is TGTGCCAGTAGTATAGGGACGGGACAGGGGCCATATAGCAATCAGCCCCAGCATTTT.

The V call is TRBV5-1, the J call TRBJ2-1, with TRBD2 as a possible D gene (6 bases). The ends were cut back, 0 bases at V and 9 bases at J, with 10 bases in the middle. The CDR3 sequence is 13 residues long. The germline CDR1 and CDR2 sequences are SGHRS and YFSETQ. The CDR3 loop reads CASSLGGDGEQFF. In nucleotides, the CDR3 is TGCGCCAGCAGCTTGGGCGGGGACGGTGAGCAGTTCTTC. The entire variable domain, with the rest obtained from reference TRBV5-1 and TRBJ2-1, is as follows: KAGVTQTPRYLIKTRGQQVTLSCSPISGHRSVSWYQQTPGQGLQFLFEYFSETQRNKGNFPGRFSGRQFSNSRSEMNVSTLELGDSALYLCASSLGGDGEQFFGPGTRLTVL.

The rearrangement joins TRBV3-1 (or the pseudogene TRBV3-2) to TRBJ1-6; D perhaps matches TRBD1 (5 bases). Germline CDR1 and CDR2: LGHDT and YNNKEL (reference sequence). The ends were cut back, 3 bases at V and 9 bases at J, with 12 bases in the middle. CDR3 size: 14 residues. The CDR3 spells CASSQTDSGSPLHF. In DNA form, the CDR3 reads TGTGCCAGCAGCCAGACAGATTCGGGTTCACCCCTCCACTTT.

This chain joins TRBV18 and TRBJ1-4, with TRBD1 matching 10 bases. CDR3 length equals 17 residues. Germline trimming cut 2 bases from V and 0 bases from J; bases unmatched to any gene: 3. Germline values: CDR1 KGHSH, CDR2 LQKENI. The DNA for the CDR3 is TGTGCCAGCTCACCAATCGGACAGGGGGCAACTAATGAAAAACTGTTTTTT. Protein: CASSPIGQGATNEKLFF. The full variable domain, with the rest looked up from reference TRBV18 and TRBJ1-4, is NAGVMQNPRHLVRRRGQEARLRCSPMKGHSHVYWYRQLPEEGLKFMVYLQKENIIDESGMPKERFSAEFPKEGPSILRIQQVVRGDSAAYFCASSPIGQGATNEKLFFGSGTQLSVL.

This clone has just a few counts. CDR3 in amino acids: CASSERQGNTGELFF. CDR3 in DNA: TGTGCCAGCAGCGAGCGACAGGGGAACACCGGGGAGCTGTTTTTT. This sequence joins TRBV7-8 and TRBJ2-2; 7 positions agree with TRBD1. The CDR3 runs to 15 residues. Looked up from germline, CDR1 is SGHVS and CDR2 is FQNEAQ. J was trimmed by 1 base and V by 5 bases; bases with no gene match: 4.

The chain recombines TRBV28 with TRBJ1-5, with unresolved D. CDR1 and CDR2 from the germline V gene are MDHEN and SYDVKM. This CDR3 has 14 residues. Trimming left V 5 bases short and J 9 bases short, with 17 bases between. The CDR3 nucleotides are TGTGCCAGCAGTGCTGGGTCGTCGGGAGGGCCCCAGCATTTT. Translated: CASSAGSSGGPQHF. Based on the CDR3 plus reference TRBV28 and TRBJ1-5, the full variable domain is DVKVTQSSRYLVKRTGEKVFLECVQDMDHENMFWYRQDPGLGLRLIYFSYDVKMKEKGDIPEGYSVSREKKERFSLILESASTNQTSMYLCASSAGSSGGPQHFGDGTRLSIL.

CDR3 loop: CASSERGFANTGELFF. The CDR3 region has the DNA TGTGCCAGCAGCGAACGGGGGTTCGCGAACACCGGGGAGCTGTTTTTT. V gene TRBV3-1 (or the pseudogene TRBV3-2) combines with J gene TRBJ2-2; tentative D call: TRBD2 (6 bases). This CDR3 is 16 amino acids long. The V end lost 5 bases, the J end lost 0 bases, and 13 bases lay between the germline ends. Germline V gene data show CDR1 as LGHDT and CDR2 as YNNKEL (reference sequence).

The chain is built from TRBV10-3 and TRBJ1-1; 12 bases fit TRBD1. V was pared by 0 bases and J by 11 bases, with 1 base of the junction left unmatched. This CDR3 is built from 13 residues. Germline-derived CDR1 and CDR2 are ENHRY and SYGVKD. The CDR3 sequence: CAISESGQGAAFF. The DNA of the CDR3 is TGTGCCATCAGTGAGTCGGGACAGGGGGCGGCTTTCTTT.

This chain joins TRBV11-2 and TRBJ2-7, with a weak D call TRBD2 (6 bases). The V gene lost 0 bases and the J gene lost 4 bases, with 22 bases spanning the gap. CDR1 is SGHAT and CDR2 is FQNNGV in the germline V gene. This CDR3 is built from 18 residues. This chain's CDR3 is CASSLDGFPGTPIYEQYF. Written as DNA, the CDR3 is TGTGCCAGCAGCTTAGATGGGTTTCCGGGGACTCCGATTTACGAGCAGTACTTC.

This chain links TRBV5-1 with TRBJ1-4; 7 bases are shared with TRBD1. The junction had 3 bases not matched to a gene; V was cut back by 0 bases and J by 1 base. Per the germline V gene, CDR1 is SGHRS and CDR2 is YFSETQ. The CDR3 runs 16 residues. CDR3 nucleotide sequence: TGCGCCAGCAGCTTGGAGGGACAGAGAACTAATGAAAAACTGTTTTTT. Translating it yields CASSLEGQRTNEKLFF.

This rearrangement joins TRBV5-1 to TRBJ1-2; TRBD1 is a possible D gene (5 bases). The CDR3 extends over 15 amino acids. The V and J ends lost 4 bases and 0 bases respectively, with 13 bases between them. Germline V gene sequence: CDR1 SGHRS, CDR2 YFSETQ. The CDR3: CASSQTPTANYGYTF. CDR3 in DNA: TGCGCCAGCAGCCAAACCCCGACAGCTAACTATGGCTACACCTTC.

The genes are TRBV27 and TRBJ2-7, with 9 positions matching TRBD1. V lost 9 bases to trimming and J lost 1 base; unmatched junction nucleotides: 4. This CDR3 is built from 13 residues. CDR1 is MNHEY, CDR2 SMNVEV, per germline (reference sequence). The CDR3: CASRGQGSYEQYF. Here the CDR3 DNA reads TGTGCCAGTAGAGGACAGGGGTCCTACGAGCAGTACTTC.

The chain employs TRBV9 and TRBJ1-1, with D possibly being TRBD1 (6 bases). Trimming left V 0 bases short and J 7 bases short, with 10 bases between. Germline loops: CDR1 SGDLS, CDR2 YYNGEE. This CDR3 spans 13 amino acids. CDR3 coding DNA: TGTGCCAGCAGCGTAGCTACACAGGGTGAAGCTTTCTTT. Protein product: CASSVATQGEAFF.

This clone was observed a handful of times. The rearrangement uses TRBV6-2 or TRBV6-3 and TRBJ1-1; 7 bases align to TRBD1. The CDR3 loop spans 15 amino acids. Germline lookup yields CDR1 MNHEY and CDR2 SVGEGT. The ends lost 2 bases at V and 4 bases at J; junction bases unmatched: 7. This CDR3 reads CASSYTLTGATEAFF. CDR3 coding DNA: TGTGCCAGCAGTTACACCCTAACAGGGGCCACTGAAGCTTTCTTT.

V usage is TRBV24-1 and J usage is TRBJ1-5; D remains unclear. Trimming took off 4 bases at V and 6 bases at J, with 15 bases between the two ends. Germline CDR1 KGHDR, CDR2 SFDVKD. The CDR3 has 15 amino acids. CDR3 amino acids: CATSESRGGSQPQHF. The DNA for the CDR3 is TGTGCCACCAGTGAATCTCGGGGTGGGAGTCAGCCCCAGCATTTT.

As for this clone: Distinct nucleotide sequences in the sample also encode this CDR3. This chain links TRBV3-1 (or the pseudogene TRBV3-2) with TRBJ1-2; TRBD1 aligns across 7 bases. The V segment lost 0 bases and the J segment 5 bases; nucleotides outside the gene matches: 9. The CDR3 is made up of 16 amino acids. Germline CDR1 LGHDT, CDR2 YNNKEL (reference sequence). Here the CDR3 DNA reads TGTGCCAGCAGCCAAGATCTCCCAGGGGGAAAGTATGGCTACACCTTC. Amino acid sequence: CASSQDLPGGKYGYTF.

The J gene is TRBJ1-2, the V gene TRBV28, with 10 positions matching TRBD1. Germline CDR1 MDHEN, CDR2 SYDVKM. This CDR3 comprises 14 residues. V trimming: 6 bases; J trimming: 7 bases; junction bases outside the gene matches: 8. For the CDR3, the DNA is TGTGCCAGCAGAGGACAGGGGGTAATAGGTGGCTACACCTTC. Translated, it gives CASRGQGVIGGYTF.

The chain has TRBV24-1 and TRBJ2-1; 8 bases fit TRBD1. CDR1 is KGHDR, CDR2 SFDVKD, per germline. Losses at the gene ends were 3 bases for V and 1 base for J; bases not matched to a gene: 16. The CDR3 covers 20 residues. The CDR3 sequence is CATSDAGQGKRLSSYNEQFF. DNA for the CDR3: TGTGCCACCAGTGATGCCGGACAGGGTAAAAGGCTTAGTTCCTACAATGAGCAGTTCTTC.

The rearrangement uses TRBV5-1 and TRBJ1-3; tentative D call: TRBD1 (6 bases). Trimming took off 4 bases at V and 0 bases at J, with 8 bases between the two ends. The germline gives CDR1 SGHRS, CDR2 YFSETQ. The CDR3 extends over 14 amino acids. The CDR3 nucleotides read TGCGCCAGCAGCCAACAGGGCTCTGGAAACACCATATATTTT. Translated, it gives CASSQQGSGNTIYF.

This clone was detected only a few times. V is TRBV5-1 and J is TRBJ1-6, with D tentatively TRBD1 (6 bases). The V gene's germline CDR1 is SGHRS and CDR2 YFSETQ. The CDR3 runs 14 residues. The V gene lost 3 bases and the J gene lost 6 bases, with 10 bases spanning the gap. In DNA form, the CDR3 reads TGCGCCAGCAGCTCTGAACAGGGTAATTCACCCCTCCACTTT. It is translated as CASSSEQGNSPLHF.

The gene calls are TRBV5-1 and TRBJ1-4; D unclear. Germline V gene sequence: CDR1 SGHRS, CDR2 YFSETQ. Trimming left V 6 bases short and J 8 bases short, with 20 bases between. CDR3 length: 15 residues. The CDR3 DNA follows: TGCGCCAGCACCTCGACCGGGTACCCAGACGAAAAACTGTTTTTT. Protein sequence: CASTSTGYPDEKLFF.